The T cell receptor beta chain under discussion was sequenced for a study of blood T cell repertoires in COVID-19. In assigning cohorts, the study relied on participant-reported clinical history. Recovered status in Cohort 3 required two negative PCRs, clearance, or symptom resolution. Authors' analysis steps: Amplification of reference gene primers provided the estimated nucleated cell counts. Assay: immunoSEQ multiplex PCR; the TCRdb copy retains only in-frame clones and omits some. The DNA was the basis for D and trimming; V, J and clone size are from that table. The sample lists 190,000 or so clones, 70% to 90% seen once, with roughly 8.8% in the top ten. The sample consisted of PBMCs or T cells enriched from blood (not recorded which). The TCR comes from a woman between 18 and 29 years old who had recovered from COVID-19.

Here the CDR3 reads CASSRAGGGGETQYF. CDR3 sequence (DNA): TGTGCCAGCAGCCGGGCAGGGGGAGGTGGAGAGACCCAGTACTTC. The V gene is TRBV5-5, the J gene TRBJ2-5, with D maybe TRBD1 (7 bases). V was cut by 4 bases and J by 4 bases, with 17 bases left in between. The CDR3 has 15 residues. The germline V gene encodes CDR1 SGHKS and CDR2 YYEKEE (reference sequence).